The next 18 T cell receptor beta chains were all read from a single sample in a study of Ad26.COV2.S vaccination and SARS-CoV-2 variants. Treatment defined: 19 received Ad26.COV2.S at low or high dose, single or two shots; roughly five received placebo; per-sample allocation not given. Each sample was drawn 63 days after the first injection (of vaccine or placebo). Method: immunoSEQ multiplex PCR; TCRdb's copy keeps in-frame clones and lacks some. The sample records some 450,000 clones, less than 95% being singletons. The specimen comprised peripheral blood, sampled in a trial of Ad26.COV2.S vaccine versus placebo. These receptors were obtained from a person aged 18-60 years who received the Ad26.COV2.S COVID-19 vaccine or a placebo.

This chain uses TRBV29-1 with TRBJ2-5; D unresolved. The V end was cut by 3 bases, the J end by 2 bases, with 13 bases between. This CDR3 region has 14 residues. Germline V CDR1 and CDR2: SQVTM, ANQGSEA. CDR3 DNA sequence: TGCAGCGTTGATAGCCGGCCGGGTCAAGAGACCCAGTACTTC. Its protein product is CSVDSRPGQETQYF.

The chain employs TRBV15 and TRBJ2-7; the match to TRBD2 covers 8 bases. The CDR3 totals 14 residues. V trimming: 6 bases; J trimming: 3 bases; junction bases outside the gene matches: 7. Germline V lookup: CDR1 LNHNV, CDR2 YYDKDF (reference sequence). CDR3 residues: CATSKAGTSYEQYF. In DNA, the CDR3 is TGTGCCACCAGTAAGGCCGGGACTAGCTACGAGCAGTACTTC.

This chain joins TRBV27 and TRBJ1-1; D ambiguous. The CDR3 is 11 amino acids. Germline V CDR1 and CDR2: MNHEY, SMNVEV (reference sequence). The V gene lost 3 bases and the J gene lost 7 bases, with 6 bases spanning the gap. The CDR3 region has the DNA TGTGCCAGCAGTTTCTCGGTTGAAGCTTTCTTT. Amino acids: CASSFSVEAFF.

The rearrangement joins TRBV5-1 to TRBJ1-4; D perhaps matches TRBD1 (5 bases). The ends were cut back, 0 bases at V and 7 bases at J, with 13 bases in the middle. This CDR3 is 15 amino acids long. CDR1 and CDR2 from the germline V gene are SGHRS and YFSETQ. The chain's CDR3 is CASSLAPGRGEKLFF. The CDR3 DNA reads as TGCGCCAGCAGCTTGGCCCCGGGACGGGGTGAAAAACTGTTTTTT. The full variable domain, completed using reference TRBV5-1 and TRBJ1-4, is KAGVTQTPRYLIKTRGQQVTLSCSPISGHRSVSWYQQTPGQGLQFLFEYFSETQRNKGNFPGRFSGRQFSNSRSEMNVSTLELGDSALYLCASSLAPGRGEKLFFGSGTQLSVL.

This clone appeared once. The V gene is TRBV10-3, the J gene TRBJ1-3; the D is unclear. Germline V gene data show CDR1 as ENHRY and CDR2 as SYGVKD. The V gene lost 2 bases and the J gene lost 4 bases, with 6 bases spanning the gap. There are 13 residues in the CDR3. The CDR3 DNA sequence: TGTGCCATCAGTGAGGGGTCAGGAAACACCATATATTTT. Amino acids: CAISEGSGNTIYF.

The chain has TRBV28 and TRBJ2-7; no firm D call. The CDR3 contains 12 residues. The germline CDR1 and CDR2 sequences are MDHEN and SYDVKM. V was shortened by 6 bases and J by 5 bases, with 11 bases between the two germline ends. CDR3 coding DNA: TGTGCCAGCAGCCTAGGCTGGGACGAGCAGTACTTC. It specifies CASSLGWDEQYF.

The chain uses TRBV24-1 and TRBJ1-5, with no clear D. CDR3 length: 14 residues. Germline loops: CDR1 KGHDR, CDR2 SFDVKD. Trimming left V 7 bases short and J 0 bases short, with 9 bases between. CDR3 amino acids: CATSRGYSNQPQHF. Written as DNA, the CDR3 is TGTGCCACCAGCCGGGGTTATAGCAATCAGCCCCAGCATTTT.

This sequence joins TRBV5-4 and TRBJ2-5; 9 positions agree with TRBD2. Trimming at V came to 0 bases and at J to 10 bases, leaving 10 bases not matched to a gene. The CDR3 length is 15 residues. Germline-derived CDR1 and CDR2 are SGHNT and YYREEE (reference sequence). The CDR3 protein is CASSLATSGTQSQYF. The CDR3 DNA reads TGTGCCAGCAGCTTGGCGACTAGCGGTACCCAAAGCCAGTACTTC.

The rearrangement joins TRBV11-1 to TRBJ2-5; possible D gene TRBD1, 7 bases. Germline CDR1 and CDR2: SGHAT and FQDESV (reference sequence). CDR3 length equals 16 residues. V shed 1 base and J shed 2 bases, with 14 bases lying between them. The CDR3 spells CASSLGRGTEQETQYF. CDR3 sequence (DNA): TGTGCCAGCAGCTTAGGGCGCGGGACAGAGCAAGAGACCCAGTACTTC.

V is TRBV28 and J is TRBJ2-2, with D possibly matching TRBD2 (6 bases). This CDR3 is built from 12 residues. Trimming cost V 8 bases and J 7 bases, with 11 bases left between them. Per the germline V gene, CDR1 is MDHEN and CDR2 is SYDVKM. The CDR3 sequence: CASGGTVGELFF. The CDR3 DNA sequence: TGTGCCAGCGGAGGGACGGTCGGGGAGCTGTTTTTT.

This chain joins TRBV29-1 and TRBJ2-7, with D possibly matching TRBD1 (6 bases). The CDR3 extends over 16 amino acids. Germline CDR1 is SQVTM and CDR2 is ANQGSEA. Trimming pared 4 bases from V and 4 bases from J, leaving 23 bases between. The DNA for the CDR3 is TGCAGCGTTGTAGCCCCCGGCAGGGGAAGACAATACGAGCAGTACTTC. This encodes CSVVAPGRGRQYEQYF.

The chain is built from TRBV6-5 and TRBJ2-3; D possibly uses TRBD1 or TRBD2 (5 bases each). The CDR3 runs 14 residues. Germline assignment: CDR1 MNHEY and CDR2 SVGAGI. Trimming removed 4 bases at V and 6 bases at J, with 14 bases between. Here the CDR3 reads CASSSPGPGDTQYF. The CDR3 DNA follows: TGTGCCAGCAGTTCACCGGGACCAGGGGATACGCAGTATTTT.

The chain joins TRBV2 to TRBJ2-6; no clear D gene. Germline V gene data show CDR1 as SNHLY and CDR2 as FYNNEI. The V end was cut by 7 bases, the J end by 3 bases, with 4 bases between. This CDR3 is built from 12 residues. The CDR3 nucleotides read TGTGCCAGCACGAGTGGGGCCAACGTCCTGACTTTC. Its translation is CASTSGANVLTF.

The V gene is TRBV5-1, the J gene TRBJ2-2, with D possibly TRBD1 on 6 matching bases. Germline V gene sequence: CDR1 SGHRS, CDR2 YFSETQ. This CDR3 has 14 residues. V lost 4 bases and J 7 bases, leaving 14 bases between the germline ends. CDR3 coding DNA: TGCGCCAGCAGCAATCAGGGGCCTGGCGGGGAGCTGTTTTTT. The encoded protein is CASSNQGPGGELFF.

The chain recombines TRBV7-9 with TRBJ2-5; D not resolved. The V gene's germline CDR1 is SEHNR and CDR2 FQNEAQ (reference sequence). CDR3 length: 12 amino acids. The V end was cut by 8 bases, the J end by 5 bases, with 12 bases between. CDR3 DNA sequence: TGTGCCAGCGGCAGACTCGGGGAGACCCAGTACTTC. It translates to CASGRLGETQYF.

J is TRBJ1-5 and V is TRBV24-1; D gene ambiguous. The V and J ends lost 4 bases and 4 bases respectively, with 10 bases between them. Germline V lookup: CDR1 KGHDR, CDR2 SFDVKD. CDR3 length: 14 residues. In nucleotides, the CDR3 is TGTGCCACCAGTGACCCGGGCCCGAATCAGCCCCAGCATTTT. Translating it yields CATSDPGPNQPQHF.

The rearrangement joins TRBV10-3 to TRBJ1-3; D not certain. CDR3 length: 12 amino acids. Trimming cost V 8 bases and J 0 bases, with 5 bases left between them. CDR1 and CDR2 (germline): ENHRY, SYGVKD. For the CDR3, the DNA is TGTGCCATCGAGGGCTCTGGAAACACCATATATTTT. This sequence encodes CAIEGSGNTIYF.

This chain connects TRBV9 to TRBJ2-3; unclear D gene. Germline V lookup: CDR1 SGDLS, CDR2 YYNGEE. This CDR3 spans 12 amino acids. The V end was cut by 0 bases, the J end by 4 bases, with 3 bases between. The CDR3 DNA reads TGTGCCAGCAGCGTAGCTCCAGATACGCAGTATTTT. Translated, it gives CASSVAPDTQYF.